A single sample gave rise to the 29 T cell receptor beta chains below, sequenced in a study of human T cells and chemical hapten exposure. Each CDR3 protein gets one entry after TCRdb re-called the RACE reads with MiXCR. The table lists under 200,000 distinct CDR3 sequences, more than 14% of them singletons, with 1.5% to 2% in the top ten. The time point here: patch test 1, 2 weeks after DPC sensitization. Noted treatment: therapeutic diphenylcyclopropenone sensitization with weekly scalp DPC. The material was whole blood, obtained in connection with sensitization to the hapten diphenylcyclopropenone (DPC). The receptor source for this set is a young woman with alopecia areata. Some clones in this sample may be carry-over from other donors' samples.

This sequence joins TRBV11-2 and TRBJ2-6; D is uncertain. Trimming removed 0 bases from V and 0 bases from J, with 15 bases in between. This CDR3 has 19 residues. CDR1 is SGHAT and CDR2 is FQNNGV in the germline V gene. CDR3 DNA: TGTGCCAGCAGCTTAGATTGGGAACTTTGGAACTCTGGGGCCAACGTCCTGACTTTC. This translates into CASSLDWELWNSGANVLTF.

The rearrangement joins TRBV3-1 to TRBJ1-3, with D uncertain. Germline values: CDR1 LGHDT, CDR2 YNNKEL (reference sequence). V shed 3 bases and J shed 0 bases, with 9 bases lying between them. The CDR3 has 15 residues. The CDR3 DNA follows: TGTGCCAGCAGCCATTCGGACCACTCTGGAAACACCATATATTTT. As protein: CASSHSDHSGNTIYF. Full variable domain (outside the CDR3, taken from reference TRBV3-1 and TRBJ1-3): DTAVSQTPKYLVTQMGNDKSIKCEQNLGHDTMYWYKQDSKKFLKIMFSYNNKELIINETVPNRFSPKSPDKAHLNLHINSLELGDSAVYFCASSHSDHSGNTIYFGEGSWLTVV.

The rearrangement uses TRBV12-3 or TRBV12-4 and TRBJ1-1, with a tentative D call TRBD1 (5 bases). The V and J ends lost 10 bases and 2 bases respectively, with 8 bases between them. This CDR3 is built from 11 residues. The CDR3 DNA reads as TGTGCCACCAGGACAAACACTGAAGCTTTCTTT. Translated: CATRTNTEAFF.

There are many counts of this clonotype. CDR3 residues: CASSLEPGGHNEQFF. The CDR3 bases are TGTGCCAGCAGCTTAGAACCAGGAGGGCACAATGAGCAGTTCTTC. The V gene is TRBV11-2, the J gene TRBJ2-1; weak D call: TRBD2 (6 bases). With 0 bases removed from V and 5 bases from J, the gap between germline ends came to 11 bases. CDR1 is SGHAT and CDR2 is FQNNGV in the germline V gene. The CDR3 sequence is 15 residues long.

This clonotype has just a few counts. CDR3 in amino acids: CASSPPARHSNQPQHF. For the CDR3, the DNA is TGTGCCAGCTCACCACCGGCCAGGCATAGCAATCAGCCCCAGCATTTT. The rearrangement uses TRBV18 and TRBJ1-5; D gene ambiguous. The CDR3 extends over 16 amino acids. The V gene lost 0 bases and the J gene lost 0 bases, with 9 bases spanning the gap. The germline CDR1 and CDR2 sequences are KGHSH and LQKENI.

V and J are TRBV4-2 and TRBJ1-1; TRBD1 is a possible D gene (6 bases). The CDR3 is 15 amino acids. CDR1 and CDR2 (germline): LGHNA, YNFKEQ. Trimming removed 6 bases at V and 3 bases at J, with 17 bases between. The CDR3 DNA reads TGTGCCAGCAGTTTAGCGGGACAAGTGGACACTGAAGCTTTCTTT. This translates into CASSLAGQVDTEAFF.

Only a few counts were recorded for this clonotype. V gene TRBV18 combines with J gene TRBJ2-6; possibly TRBD1 for D (6 bases). The germline V and J ends were trimmed by 2 bases and 0 bases, with 11 bases remaining between them. Germline CDR1 KGHSH, CDR2 LQKENI. CDR3 size: 17 residues. DNA for the CDR3: TGTGCCAGCTCACCAAGGACAGCTGCCTCTGGGGCCAACGTCCTGACTTTC. Its translation is CASSPRTAASGANVLTF.

This clonotype was seen a few times. The J gene is TRBJ2-7, the V gene TRBV4-1, with a weak D call TRBD2 (6 bases). In germline, CDR1 is MGHRA, CDR2 YSYEKL. The CDR3 consists of 17 residues. V dropped 0 bases and J dropped 6 bases, with 21 bases sitting between them. The CDR3 region has the DNA TGCGCCAGCAGCCAAGAATGGAGCGTTGGCGGGGTCGGCGAGCAGTACTTC. This codes for CASSQEWSVGGVGEQYF.

This clonotype occurred many times. The gene calls are TRBV18 and TRBJ2-7; D perhaps matches TRBD2 (5 bases). The CDR3 extends over 15 amino acids. V gave up 4 bases and J gave up 5 bases, with 18 bases separating them. Germline assignment: CDR1 KGHSH and CDR2 LQKENI. The CDR3 protein is CASSLPTDSPDEQYF. CDR3 sequence (DNA): TGTGCCAGCTCACTCCCGACGGACTCTCCTGACGAGCAGTACTTC.

This clonotype has more than one count but fewer than ten. The chain combines TRBV7-9 with TRBJ2-7; D is perhaps TRBD1 (6 bases). Germline V gene sequence: CDR1 SEHNR, CDR2 FQNEAQ (reference sequence). Trimming removed 3 bases from V and 0 bases from J, with 15 bases in between. The CDR3 is 16 residues long. DNA of the CDR3: TGTGCCAGCAGCTTTATTCAAGGACAGCCCTCCTACGAGCAGTACTTC. It encodes CASSFIQGQPSYEQYF.

The chain couples TRBV7-2 to TRBJ2-1, with D unclear. Deletions cut 1 base from V and 9 bases from J, with 10 bases between. Germline V CDR1 and CDR2: SGHTA, FQGNSA. The CDR3 consists of 13 residues. CDR3 sequence reads: CASSLGWASEQFF. The CDR3 DNA sequence: TGTGCCAGCAGCTTAGGGTGGGCTAGTGAGCAGTTCTTC. The whole variable domain, filled in from reference TRBV7-2 and TRBJ2-1, reads GAGVSQSPSNKVTEKGKDVELRCDPISGHTALYWYRQSLGQGLEFLIYFQGNSAPDKSGLPSDRFSAERTGGSVSTLTIQRTQQEDSAVYLCASSLGWASEQFFGPGTRLTVL.

The V gene is TRBV12-3 or TRBV12-4, the J gene TRBJ2-1; 14 bases align to TRBD2. The ends lost 5 bases at V and 7 bases at J; junction bases unmatched: 7. CDR3 size: 16 residues. CDR3 DNA: TGTGCCAGCAGTCCCGAGACTAGCGGGGGGGAAAATGAGCAGTTCTTC. Translating gives CASSPETSGGENEQFF.

This clonotype was found many times. V and J are TRBV9 and TRBJ1-2; D unresolved. Germline V gene data show CDR1 as SGDLS and CDR2 as YYNGEE. V was cut by 3 bases and J by 2 bases, with 14 bases left in between. CDR3 length: 15 amino acids. DNA of the CDR3: TGTGCCAGCAGCGCCGAGAGTACTTTAAACTATGGCTACACCTTC. Its protein is CASSAESTLNYGYTF.

This clonotype was observed at least ten times. The CDR3, as DNA: TGTGCCATCAGTGAGAGACGGGAGGGACGCCCCCAGCATTTT. Its protein product is CAISERREGRPQHF. The V and J genes are TRBV10-3 and TRBJ1-5; maybe TRBD1 (5 bases). V was cut by 2 bases and J by 10 bases, with 15 bases left in between. The CDR3 has 14 amino acids. Germline V CDR1 and CDR2: ENHRY, SYGVKD.

This chain links TRBV12-3 or TRBV12-4 with TRBJ1-3; 10 bases match TRBD1. The CDR3 extends over 15 amino acids. V was clipped by 6 bases and J by 8 bases; unmatched bases: 10. The CDR3 bases are TGTGCCAGCAGCTCCCCAGGGGACAGGGGTGACACCATATATTTT. This gives the protein CASSSPGDRGDTIYF.

This clonotype was counted between two and nine times. V usage is TRBV3-1 and J usage is TRBJ1-2; the D is unclear. Germline CDR1 is LGHDT and CDR2 is YNNKEL (reference sequence). V lost 3 bases to trimming and J lost 6 bases, with 14 bases between them. The CDR3 sequence is 14 residues long. The DNA for the CDR3 is TGTGCCAGCAGCCAGATCAGAAGTAGCGATGGCTACACCTTC. Translation gives CASSQIRSSDGYTF.

A word on this clonotype: Given a much more abundant clone one base away, this may be a read error. V gene TRBV4-3 combines with J gene TRBJ1-2, with D perhaps TRBD1 (6 bases). Germline CDR1 reads LGHNA; CDR2 reads YSLEER. The length of the CDR3 is 16 residues. This chain's CDR3 is CASNQDRAGDDYGYTF. DNA of the CDR3: TGCGCCAGCAACCAAGATCGGGCAGGGGACGACTATGGCTACACCTTC.

DNA for the CDR3: TGTGCCAGCAGCTTAGCGGCTAGGACTAGTCAACCCTCAGCCGAGTTCTTC. It translates to CASSLAARTSQPSAEFF. This chain connects TRBV7-8 to TRBJ2-1; 7 bases are shared with TRBD2. Germline V gene data show CDR1 as SGHVS and CDR2 as FQNEAQ. The CDR3 consists of 17 residues. V lost 0 bases and J lost 14; bases outside the gene matches: 19.

The chain carries TRBV7-9 and TRBJ1-2; D unresolved. Germline CDR1 reads SEHNR; CDR2 reads FQNEAQ (reference sequence). The CDR3 sequence is 14 residues long. Trimming took off 1 base at V and 1 base at J, with 7 bases between the two ends. The CDR3 DNA reads as TGTGCCAGCAGCTTAGGTCCGGTTAACTATGGCTACACCTTC. Protein sequence: CASSLGPVNYGYTF.

This clonotype has more than one count but fewer than ten. The chain joins TRBV28 to TRBJ1-1; 7 bases are a match to TRBD1. Losses at the gene ends were 6 bases for V and 6 bases for J; bases not matched to a gene: 13. In germline, CDR1 is MDHEN, CDR2 SYDVKM. This CDR3 is 15 amino acids long. The CDR3 loop is CASSLQGRAGAEAFF. CDR3 in DNA: TGTGCCAGCAGCCTACAGGGGCGGGCCGGGGCTGAAGCTTTCTTT.

The rearrangement links TRBV18 to TRBJ1-1; no firm D call. Trimming took off 1 base at V and 0 bases at J, with 6 bases between the two ends. This CDR3 has 14 amino acids. Germline CDR1 KGHSH, CDR2 LQKENI. In DNA form, the CDR3 reads TGTGCCAGCTCACCACGGAGGGTGAACACTGAAGCTTTCTTT. It is translated as CASSPRRVNTEAFF.

Only a few counts were recorded for this clonotype. This chain joins TRBV3-1 and TRBJ1-2; D remains unclear. Looked up from germline, CDR1 is LGHDT and CDR2 is YNNKEL (reference sequence). The CDR3 is 15 amino acids. Trimming shortened V by 1 base and J by 0 bases, and 9 bases separated the two germline ends. The CDR3 DNA reads TGTGCCAGCAGCCAAGGAACAGTAGCTAACTATGGCTACACCTTC. It is translated as CASSQGTVANYGYTF.

The CDR3 reads CASQPGQGGEQYF. In DNA form, the CDR3 reads TGCGCCAGTCAACCGGGACAGGGCGGCGAGCAGTACTTC. The V call is TRBV10-1, the J call TRBJ2-7; 9 nucleotides match TRBD1. Losses at the gene ends were 9 bases for V and 6 bases for J; bases not matched to a gene: 9. There are 13 residues in the CDR3. Germline CDR1 and CDR2: WNHNN and SYGVQD (reference sequence).

This clonotype showed up just a few times. The chain carries TRBV28 and TRBJ1-1; the D is unclear. Trimming removed 2 bases at V and 10 bases at J, with 8 bases between. Germline CDR1 is MDHEN and CDR2 is SYDVKM. The CDR3 loop spans 11 amino acids. CDR3 DNA: TGTGCCAGCAGTTTACAATACCGAGCTTTCTTT. This gives the protein CASSLQYRAFF. The full variable domain, with the rest looked up from reference TRBV28 and TRBJ1-1, is DVKVTQSSRYLVKRTGEKVFLECVQDMDHENMFWYRQDPGLGLRLIYFSYDVKMKEKGDIPEGYSVSREKKERFSLILESASTNQTSMYLCASSLQYRAFFGQGTRLTVV.

This sequence joins TRBV6-5 and TRBJ1-5, with 7 bases identical to TRBD1. The germline gives CDR1 MNHEY, CDR2 SVGAGI. J lost 2 bases, V lost 4 bases, and 14 bases had no gene match. CDR3 size: 18 residues. The CDR3 protein is CASSSTRQGKRGNQPQHF. DNA of the CDR3: TGTGCCAGCAGTTCTACTCGACAGGGAAAAAGGGGCAATCAGCCCCAGCATTTT.

CDR3 DNA sequence: TGTGCCAGCAGCTTATATACGGTGGGGAGACTAAGCTATGATGAGCAGTTCTTC. Amino acid sequence: CASSLYTVGRLSYDEQFF. The rearrangement uses TRBV7-2 and TRBJ2-1, with D maybe TRBD2 (5 bases). Per the germline V gene, CDR1 is SGHTA and CDR2 is FQGNSA. The V gene lost 2 bases and the J gene lost 8 bases, with 25 bases spanning the gap. The CDR3 runs to 18 residues.

This clonotype was picked up a small number of times. This chain joins TRBV28 and TRBJ1-6; D not certain. V was pared by 6 bases and J by 5 bases, with 8 bases between. The CDR3 extends over 13 amino acids. Germline CDR1 reads MDHEN; CDR2 reads SYDVKM. The CDR3 DNA is TGTGCCAGCAGGTACCCCAATAATTCACCCCTCCACTTT. Translation: CASRYPNNSPLHF.

This clonotype was observed many times. The chain couples TRBV3-1 to TRBJ1-1, with a possible D match to TRBD1 (5 bases). Trimming pared 4 bases from V and 11 bases from J, leaving 14 bases between. CDR1 LGHDT and CDR2 YNNKEL come from the germline V gene (reference sequence). CDR3 length equals 12 residues. CDR3 amino acids: CASSLGGTLAFF. CDR3 nucleotides: TGTGCCAGCAGCCTTGGGGGAACCCTGGCTTTCTTT. Filled out from reference TRBV3-1 and TRBJ1-1, the complete variable domain reads DTAVSQTPKYLVTQMGNDKSIKCEQNLGHDTMYWYKQDSKKFLKIMFSYNNKELIINETVPNRFSPKSPDKAHLNLHINSLELGDSAVYFCASSLGGTLAFFGQGTRLTVV.

This clonotype was seen at least ten times. V gene TRBV12-3 or TRBV12-4 combines with J gene TRBJ1-4; no firm D call. Trimming shortened V by 6 bases and J by 8 bases, and 10 bases separated the two germline ends. The CDR3 is 12 residues long. In DNA form, the CDR3 reads TGTGCCAGCAGCCGGTCGGCCGAAAAACTGTTTTTT. It yields the protein CASSRSAEKLFF.